This entry lists 29 T cell receptor beta chains sequenced from one sample in a study of shared clonotypes between healthy human individuals. Assay used: immunoSEQ multiplex PCR; TCRdb lists only in-frame clones, some missing. The sample has 650,000 to 800,000 clones, roughly nine tenths seen once. As defined, naive CD8 cells were CD45RO-negative and positively selected for CCR7, with terminally differentiated effector memory CD45RA+ cells excluded. The sequencing input was naive CD8+ T cells sorted from blood. All receptors come from a man under 40 in good health.

The V and J genes are TRBV2 and TRBJ2-1, with 14 bases that match TRBD2. Trimming cost V 9 bases and J 7 bases; bases outside gene matches: 5. The germline CDR1 and CDR2 sequences are SNHLY and FYNNEI. The length of the CDR3 is 14 residues. CDR3 bases: TGTGCCAGTAGGGGACTAGCGGGAGTAAATGAGCAGTTCTTC. It codes for CASRGLAGVNEQFF.

J is TRBJ1-1 and V is TRBV6-5; a possible D gene is TRBD1 (5 bases). V shed 6 bases and J shed 0 bases, with 11 bases lying between them. Germline values: CDR1 MNHEY, CDR2 SVGAGI. The CDR3 is 14 residues long. In nucleotides, the CDR3 is TGTGCCAGCAGCGCGGGACCAATGAACACTGAAGCTTTCTTT. Translating it yields CASSAGPMNTEAFF.

This clone showed up just once. The genes are TRBV7-9 and TRBJ1-3; 10 bases map to TRBD1. This CDR3 region has 17 residues. Losses at the gene ends were 5 bases for V and 6 bases for J; bases not matched to a gene: 13. The germline gives CDR1 SEHNR, CDR2 FQNEAQ (reference sequence). This chain's CDR3 is CASSRDTGQGMTNTIYF. The CDR3 DNA reads TGTGCCAGCAGCCGCGATACGGGACAGGGGATGACAAACACCATATATTTT.

This clone showed up just once. V usage is TRBV28 and J usage is TRBJ2-7; possibly TRBD1 for D (5 bases). CDR3 length: 13 residues. Trimming removed 3 bases at V and 3 bases at J, with 9 bases between. The germline V gene has CDR1 MDHEN and CDR2 SYDVKM. CDR3 amino acids: CASSLGPDYEQYF. CDR3 in DNA: TGTGCCAGCAGTTTGGGGCCTGACTACGAGCAGTACTTC.

The rearrangement joins TRBV27 to TRBJ1-3, with 8 bases matching TRBD1. V was clipped by 5 bases and J by 0 bases; unmatched bases: 12. Germline V lookup: CDR1 MNHEY, CDR2 SMNVEV (reference sequence). There are 18 residues in the CDR3. For the CDR3, the DNA is TGTGCCAGCAGTCCAGGGGGCTCTAACCTACTCTCTGGAAACACCATATATTTT. It yields the protein CASSPGGSNLLSGNTIYF.

This sequence joins TRBV7-9 and TRBJ2-1; D is undetermined. Trimming left V 2 bases short and J 6 bases short, with 8 bases between. The germline V gene has CDR1 SEHNR and CDR2 FQNEAQ (reference sequence). CDR3 size: 13 residues. The CDR3 sequence is CASSLNSPNEQFF. Written as DNA, the CDR3 is TGTGCCAGCAGCTTAAATAGCCCCAATGAGCAGTTCTTC.

V and J are TRBV13 and TRBJ2-1; 12 positions agree with TRBD2. The junction had 12 bases not matched to a gene; V was cut back by 5 bases and J by 7 bases. CDR3 length equals 17 residues. The germline V gene encodes CDR1 PRHDT and CDR2 FYEKMQ (reference sequence). This chain's CDR3 is CASSNMDGLAGMNEQFF. Written as DNA, the CDR3 is TGTGCCAGCAGCAACATGGATGGACTAGCGGGGATGAATGAGCAGTTCTTC.

V gene TRBV10-3 combines with J gene TRBJ2-1; a weak D match, TRBD1 (5 bases). The germline V and J ends were trimmed by 10 bases and 6 bases, with 19 bases remaining between them. CDR1 is ENHRY, CDR2 SYGVKD, per germline. This CDR3 comprises 14 residues. The CDR3 reads CASWTPNTINEQFF. CDR3 bases: TGTGCCAGTTGGACACCCAATACCATCAATGAGCAGTTCTTC.

This chain joins TRBV30 and TRBJ2-1, with TRBD2 matching over 7 bases. CDR3 size: 13 residues. Unmatched junction bases numbered 3, after V lost 0 bases and J lost 7 bases. Germline CDR1 reads GTSNPN; CDR2 reads SVGIG (reference sequence). CDR3 DNA: TGTGCCTGGAGTGTGGACGGGAGGAATGAGCAGTTCTTC. Its translation is CAWSVDGRNEQFF.

CDR3 residues: CASSQEGFGNTIYF. The CDR3 region has the DNA TGCGCCAGCAGCCAAGAAGGGTTCGGAAACACCATATATTTT. The chain is built from TRBV4-1 and TRBJ1-3; D is unclear. The CDR3 covers 14 residues. Trimming cost V 0 bases and J 4 bases, with 7 bases left between them. Germline CDR1 reads MGHRA; CDR2 reads YSYEKL.

The chain joins TRBV28 to TRBJ2-7, with TRBD1 matching over 10 bases. This CDR3 region has 15 residues. The J segment lost 1 base and the V segment lost 4 bases, leaving 4 bases of the junction unmatched. Per germline, CDR1 MDHEN and CDR2 SYDVKM. DNA of the CDR3: TGTGCCAGCAGTTATCGGGACAGGGGTTCCTACGAGCAGTACTTC. Amino acids: CASSYRDRGSYEQYF.

J is TRBJ2-1 and V is TRBV7-6, with 8 bases fitting TRBD1. Germline assignment: CDR1 SGHVS and CDR2 FNYEAQ. The length of the CDR3 is 14 residues. The V and J ends lost 6 bases and 4 bases, in that order; junction bases with no gene match: 5. The CDR3 loop is CASRPGQGYNEQFF. The CDR3 coding sequence is TGTGCCAGCAGACCCGGACAGGGTTACAATGAGCAGTTCTTC.

This clone appeared once. This sequence joins TRBV27 and TRBJ1-1; no clear D. V dropped 3 bases and J dropped 6 bases, with 11 bases sitting between them. CDR1 and CDR2 (germline): MNHEY, SMNVEV (reference sequence). There are 13 residues in the CDR3. Here the CDR3 DNA reads TGTGCCAGCAGTTTTACATACAGTGCTGAAGCTTTCTTT. This codes for CASSFTYSAEAFF.

In its sample, this clone was seen a few times. The CDR3 nucleotides read TGTGCCAGCAGTCCCCAGAAACGTCAGCCCCAGCATTTT. Its protein is CASSPQKRQPQHF. This chain connects TRBV27 to TRBJ1-5; no definite D call. The CDR3 runs to 13 residues. CDR1 MNHEY and CDR2 SMNVEV come from the germline V gene (reference sequence). V was cut by 5 bases and J by 6 bases, with 11 bases left in between.

The chain has TRBV7-9 and TRBJ2-5; D is uncertain. Deletions cut 6 bases from V and 5 bases from J, with 7 bases between. The CDR3 length is 11 residues. Germline CDR1 SEHNR, CDR2 FQNEAQ (reference sequence). The CDR3 reads CASRDLETQYF. In DNA form, the CDR3 reads TGTGCCAGCAGGGATCTGGAGACCCAGTACTTC. Variable domain in full (rest from reference TRBV7-9 and TRBJ2-5): DTGVSQNPRHKITKRGQNVTFRCDPISEHNRLYWYRQTLGQGPEFLTYFQNEAQLEKSRLLSDRFSAERPKGSFSTLEIQRTEQGDSAMYLCASRDLETQYFGPGTRLLVL.

V is TRBV15 and J is TRBJ2-1; 11 bases match TRBD2. The CDR3 is 14 residues long. V trimming: 4 bases; J trimming: 8 bases; junction bases outside the gene matches: 4. Germline-derived CDR1 and CDR2 are LNHNV and YYDKDF (reference sequence). CDR3 sequence (DNA): TGTGCCACCAGCATAGCGGGAGGGCCCTATGAGCAGTTCTTC. Translating it yields CATSIAGGPYEQFF.

The chain has TRBV11-2 and TRBJ2-3, with 7 bases matching TRBD1. V shed 3 bases and J 1 base; nucleotides not matched to a gene: 4. From germline, CDR1 is SGHAT and CDR2 FQNNGV. The CDR3 loop spans 15 amino acids. The CDR3 reads CASSFMTGRTDTQYF. CDR3 nucleotides: TGTGCCAGCAGCTTTATGACAGGGCGCACAGATACGCAGTATTTT.

V usage is TRBV2 and J usage is TRBJ2-7; possible D gene TRBD2, 6 bases. Between the trimmed V and J ends, which lost 1 base and 6 bases, there was a span of 13 bases. Germline V gives CDR1 SNHLY, CDR2 FYNNEI. The CDR3 is 14 amino acids. The CDR3, as DNA: TGTGCCAGCAGTGAAGGGCTAGCGAGGTCCGAGCAGTACTTC. Protein sequence: CASSEGLARSEQYF.

The CDR3 DNA follows: TGTGCCAGCAGTTTAGCGGGACAGGGGGAACGAGAGACCCAGTACTTC. Translation gives CASSLAGQGERETQYF. The chain recombines TRBV27 with TRBJ2-5; 11 bases map to TRBD1. J gave up 4 bases and V 2 bases, and 6 bases lay outside the gene matches. This CDR3 contains 16 residues. From germline, CDR1 is MNHEY and CDR2 SMNVEV (reference sequence).

The V call is TRBV9, the J call TRBJ2-5; D is possibly TRBD1 or TRBD2 (6 bases each). Germline CDR1 reads SGDLS; CDR2 reads YYNGEE. Deletions cut 0 bases from V and 4 bases from J, with 13 bases between. The CDR3 has 15 amino acids. The CDR3 reads CASSVGGGGRETQYF. The CDR3 region has the DNA TGTGCCAGCAGCGTAGGCGGAGGGGGGCGAGAGACCCAGTACTTC.

The rearrangement joins TRBV4-1 to TRBJ2-6, with a possible D match to TRBD2 (6 bases). The length of the CDR3 is 16 residues. V was trimmed by 1 base and J by 1 base, leaving 8 bases between them. In germline, CDR1 is MGHRA, CDR2 YSYEKL. In DNA, the CDR3 is TGCGCCAGCAGCCAAGGGGACTTTTCTGGGGCCAACGTCCTGACTTTC. Amino acid sequence: CASSQGDFSGANVLTF.

The V and J genes are TRBV7-9 and TRBJ1-3; TRBD1 matches at 12 bases. This CDR3 contains 17 residues. CDR1 and CDR2 from the germline V gene are SEHNR and FQNEAQ (reference sequence). With V trimmed by 5 bases and J by 1 base, 6 bases remained unmatched. The CDR3 nucleotides read TGTGCCAGCAGCCTAATGGGACAGGGGGCTTCTGGAAACACCATATATTTT. As protein: CASSLMGQGASGNTIYF.

CDR3 protein: CASSWLGGNEQFF. The CDR3 DNA sequence: TGTGCCAGCAGTTGGCTGGGAGGCAATGAGCAGTTCTTC. V usage is TRBV6-6 and J usage is TRBJ2-1, with D perhaps matching TRBD2 (6 bases). From germline, CDR1 is MNHNY and CDR2 SVGAGI (reference sequence). V lost 4 bases, J lost 6 bases, and 10 bases lay in between. The CDR3 consists of 13 residues.

This chain uses TRBV7-2 with TRBJ1-1, with D possibly being TRBD1 (5 bases). Trimming cost V 5 bases and J 0 bases, with 10 bases left between them. CDR3 length: 14 residues. Germline assignment: CDR1 SGHTA and CDR2 FQGNSA. In DNA, the CDR3 is TGTGCCAGCAGCCAACAGGCCCTGAACACTGAAGCTTTCTTT. Translation: CASSQQALNTEAFF.

V and J are TRBV5-1 and TRBJ2-1, with D possibly being TRBD1 (5 bases). CDR1 and CDR2 (germline): SGHRS, YFSETQ. This CDR3 spans 15 amino acids. With 0 bases removed from V and 2 bases from J, the gap between germline ends came to 9 bases. The chain's CDR3 is CASSLDQGPYNEQFF. CDR3 sequence (DNA): TGCGCCAGCAGCTTGGATCAGGGCCCCTACAATGAGCAGTTCTTC.

The rearrangement joins TRBV29-1 to TRBJ2-1; TRBD1 agrees at 10 bases. Germline trimming cut 2 bases from V and 10 bases from J; bases unmatched to any gene: 11. Germline V gene sequence: CDR1 SQVTM, CDR2 ANQGSEA. The CDR3 contains 15 residues. The CDR3 DNA sequence: TGCAGCGTTGAACTTATAAGACAGGGGGCACGGGAGCAGTTCTTC. It specifies CSVELIRQGAREQFF.

V and J are TRBV4-3 and TRBJ2-7, with 10 nucleotides matching TRBD1. Losses at the gene ends were 0 bases for V and 3 bases for J; bases not matched to a gene: 8. Germline V gene sequence: CDR1 LGHNA, CDR2 YSLEER. CDR3 size: 17 residues. CDR3: CASSQDYLGDRGYEQYF. The DNA for the CDR3 is TGCGCCAGCAGCCAAGATTATTTAGGGGACAGGGGCTACGAGCAGTACTTC.

Comment on this clone: A read error may account for a junction end that differs from germline. The chain uses TRBV7-7 and TRBJ2-1; 8 bases match TRBD2. The CDR3 length is 16 residues. In germline, CDR1 is SSHAT, CDR2 FNYEAQ (reference sequence). The CDR3 region has the DNA TGTGCTAGCAGCTTAGTCGGCGGGAGGACGGTAGATGAGCAGTTCTTC. Its protein is CASSLVGGRTVDEQFF.

V is TRBV29-1 and J is TRBJ2-3; D is undetermined. V was cut by 3 bases and J by 0 bases, with 16 bases left in between. CDR1 is SQVTM and CDR2 is ANQGSEA in the germline V gene. The CDR3 loop spans 16 amino acids. As DNA, the CDR3 is TGCAGCGTTGACGAGGCGAGTTCCCCTAGCACAGATACGCAGTATTTT. Its translation: CSVDEASSPSTDTQYF.